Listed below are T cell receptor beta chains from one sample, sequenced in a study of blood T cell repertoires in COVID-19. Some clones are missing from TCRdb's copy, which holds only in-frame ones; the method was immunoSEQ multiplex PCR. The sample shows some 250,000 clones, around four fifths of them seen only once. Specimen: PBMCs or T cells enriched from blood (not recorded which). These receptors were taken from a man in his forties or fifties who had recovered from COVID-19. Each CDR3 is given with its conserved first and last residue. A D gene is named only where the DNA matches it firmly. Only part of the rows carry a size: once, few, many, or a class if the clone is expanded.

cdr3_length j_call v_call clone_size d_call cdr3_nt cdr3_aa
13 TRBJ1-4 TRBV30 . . TGTGCCTGGATGCAAGGGGTGGACGAAAAACTGTTTTTT CAWMQGVDEKLFF
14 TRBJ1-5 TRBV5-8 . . TGTGCCAGCAGCCCAGGACAGAACAATCAGCCCCAGCATTTT CASSPGQNNQPQHF
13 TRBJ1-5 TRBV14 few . TGTGCCAGCAGGACCGGAGGGTTACAGCCCCAGCATTTT CASRTGGLQPQHF
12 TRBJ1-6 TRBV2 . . TGTGCCAGCAGTGACTCGGTTTCACCCCTCCACTTT CASSDSVSPLHF
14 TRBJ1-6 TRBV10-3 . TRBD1 TGTGCCATCAGGGCGGGACAGGCTAATTCACCCCTCCACTTT CAIRAGQANSPLHF
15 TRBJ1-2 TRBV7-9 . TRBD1 TGTGCCAGCAGCTTAGTAGGGGGGGACAGGGCTGGCTACACCTTC CASSLVGGDRAGYTF
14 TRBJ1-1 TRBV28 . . TGTGCCAGCAGTCGCGGGGGGTTGAACACTGAAGCTTTCTTT CASSRGGLNTEAFF
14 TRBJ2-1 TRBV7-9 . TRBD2 TGTGCCAGCAGCTCACTAGCGGGAGTGGGGGAGCAGTTCTTC CASSSLAGVGEQFF
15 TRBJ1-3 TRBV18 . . TGTGCCAGCTCACCGGACAGCAACTCTGGAAACACCATATATTTT CASSPDSNSGNTIYF
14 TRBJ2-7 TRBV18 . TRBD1 TGTGCCAGCTCACCCGGGGACAGAGAATACGAGCAGTACTTC CASSPGDREYEQYF
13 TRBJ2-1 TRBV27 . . TGTGCCAGCAGTTTCGGGGGTTGGGATGAGCAGTTCTTC CASSFGGWDEQFF
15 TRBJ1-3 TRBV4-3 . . TGCGCCAGCAGCTTAGACTACCCGGCGAGGAACACCATATATTTT CASSLDYPARNTIYF
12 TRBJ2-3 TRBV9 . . TGTGCCAGCAGCGGGAGCGCAGATACGCAGTATTTT CASSGSADTQYF
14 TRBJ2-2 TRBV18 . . TGTGCCAGCTCACCGTCGGGAGAAACCGGGGAGCTGTTTTTT CASSPSGETGELFF
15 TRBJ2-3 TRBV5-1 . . TGCGCCAGCAGCTTGGAACCCAGTAGCACAGATACGCAGTATTTT CASSLEPSSTDTQYF
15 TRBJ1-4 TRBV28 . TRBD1 TGTGCCAGCAGACCGACAGGGGGGTCTAATGAAAAACTGTTTTTT CASRPTGGSNEKLFF
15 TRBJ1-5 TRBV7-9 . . TGTGCCAGCAGTCTAGCCGGCAGCCCCTATCAGCCCCAGCATTTT CASSLAGSPYQPQHF
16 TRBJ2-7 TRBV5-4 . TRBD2 TGTGCCAGCAGCTCGGGACTAGCGGGGGGGACCTACGAGCAGTACTTC CASSSGLAGGTYEQYF
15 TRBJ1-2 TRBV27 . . TGTGCCAGCAGTTTAAATCCGCGGGGGAACTATGGCTACACCTTC CASSLNPRGNYGYTF
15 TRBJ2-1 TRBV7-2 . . TGTGCCAGCAGCCCCGACCGGGGGACCTACAATGAGCAGTTCTTC CASSPDRGTYNEQFF
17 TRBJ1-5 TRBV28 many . TGTGCCAGCAGTTTATCGGAGGGTCAGGGCGGTATTCAGCCCCAGCATTTT CASSLSEGQGGIQPQHF
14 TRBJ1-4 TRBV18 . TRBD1 TGTGCCAGCTCACCATTGGACAGGGAGGGAAAACTGTTTTTT CASSPLDREGKLFF
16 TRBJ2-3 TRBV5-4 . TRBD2 TGTGCCAGCAGCTTGGGCCTAGCGGGAGTCACAGATACGCAGTATTTT CASSLGLAGVTDTQYF
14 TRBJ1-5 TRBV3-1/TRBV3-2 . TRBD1 TGTGCCAGCAGCCCCACAGGGGGGGATCAGCCCCAGCATTTT CASSPTGGDQPQHF
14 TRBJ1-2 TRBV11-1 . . TGTGCCAGCAGCCGCACACGGGATAACTATGGCTACACCTTC CASSRTRDNYGYTF
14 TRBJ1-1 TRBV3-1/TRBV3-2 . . TGTGCCAGCAGCCACCGAAGGGACTACACTGAAGCTTTCTTT CASSHRRDYTEAFF
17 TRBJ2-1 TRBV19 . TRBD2 TGTGCCAGTAGTGTATACCTACTAGCGGGACCCTACAATGAGCAGTTCTTC CASSVYLLAGPYNEQFF